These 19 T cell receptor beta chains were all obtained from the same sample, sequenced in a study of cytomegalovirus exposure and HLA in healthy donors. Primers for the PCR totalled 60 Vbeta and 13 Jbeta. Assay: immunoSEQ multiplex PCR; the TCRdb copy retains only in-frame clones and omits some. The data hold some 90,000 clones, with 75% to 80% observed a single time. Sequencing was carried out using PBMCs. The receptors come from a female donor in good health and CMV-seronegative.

The DNA for the CDR3 is TGTGCCAGCAGCGGTAACCGGGACAGCCTCACGGGGACGCAGTATTTT. The encoded protein is CASSGNRDSLTGTQYF. The genes are TRBV2 and TRBJ2-3; 7 bases line up with TRBD1. V trimming: 6 bases; J trimming: 9 bases; junction bases outside the gene matches: 18. Germline CDR1 is SNHLY and CDR2 is FYNNEI. The CDR3 covers 16 residues. Using reference TRBV2 and TRBJ2-3 for the parts outside the CDR3, the full variable domain is EPEVTQTPSHQVTQMGQEVILRCVPISNHLYFYWYRQILGQKVEFLVSFYNNEISEKSEIFDDQFSVERPDGSNFTLKIRSTKLEDSAMYFCASSGNRDSLTGTQYFGPGTRLTVL.

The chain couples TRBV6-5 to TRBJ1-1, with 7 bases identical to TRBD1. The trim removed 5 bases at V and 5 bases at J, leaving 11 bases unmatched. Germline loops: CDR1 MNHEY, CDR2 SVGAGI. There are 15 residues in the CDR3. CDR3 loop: CASSTKTGKGTEAFF. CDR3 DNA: TGTGCCAGCAGTACCAAGACAGGGAAAGGTACTGAAGCTTTCTTT.

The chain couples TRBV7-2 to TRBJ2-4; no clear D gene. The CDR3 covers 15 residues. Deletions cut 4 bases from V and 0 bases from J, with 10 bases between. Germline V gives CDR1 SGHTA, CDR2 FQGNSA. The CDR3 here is CASSSYSLAKNIQYF. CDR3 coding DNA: TGTGCCAGCAGCTCCTACAGCCTAGCCAAAAACATTCAGTACTTC.

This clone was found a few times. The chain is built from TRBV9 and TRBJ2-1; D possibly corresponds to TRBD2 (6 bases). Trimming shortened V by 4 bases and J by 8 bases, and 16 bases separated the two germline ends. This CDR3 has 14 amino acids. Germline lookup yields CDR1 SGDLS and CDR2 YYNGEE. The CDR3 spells CASSLSGSPDEQFF. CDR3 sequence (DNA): TGTGCCAGCAGCCTAAGCGGGTCCCCGGATGAGCAGTTCTTC.

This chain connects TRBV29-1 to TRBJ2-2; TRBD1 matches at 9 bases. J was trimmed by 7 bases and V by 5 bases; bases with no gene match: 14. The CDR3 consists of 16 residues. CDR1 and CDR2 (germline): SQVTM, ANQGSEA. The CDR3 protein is CSVILSGTGPGGELFF. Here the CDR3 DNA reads TGCAGCGTTATTCTCTCCGGGACAGGGCCGGGCGGGGAGCTGTTTTTT.

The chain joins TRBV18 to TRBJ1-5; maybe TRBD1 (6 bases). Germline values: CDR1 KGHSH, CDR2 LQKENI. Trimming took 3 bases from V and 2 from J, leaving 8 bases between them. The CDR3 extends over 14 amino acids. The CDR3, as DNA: TGTGCCAGCTCACCTTCAGGGGGCAATCAGCCCCAGCATTTT. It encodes CASSPSGGNQPQHF.

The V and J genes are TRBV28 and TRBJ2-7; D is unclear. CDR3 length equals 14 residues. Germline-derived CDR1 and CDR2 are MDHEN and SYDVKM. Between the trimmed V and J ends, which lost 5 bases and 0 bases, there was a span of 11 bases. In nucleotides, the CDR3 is TGTGCCAGCAGTGAGATCGGGTCCTCCTACGAGCAGTACTTC. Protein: CASSEIGSSYEQYF.

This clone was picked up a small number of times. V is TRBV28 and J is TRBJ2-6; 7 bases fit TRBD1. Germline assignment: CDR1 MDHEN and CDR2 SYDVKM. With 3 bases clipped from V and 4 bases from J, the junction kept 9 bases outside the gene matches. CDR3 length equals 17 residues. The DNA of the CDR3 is TGTGCCAGCAGTTTCAATAAACAGGGGAGCGGGGCCAACGTCCTGACTTTC. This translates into CASSFNKQGSGANVLTF.

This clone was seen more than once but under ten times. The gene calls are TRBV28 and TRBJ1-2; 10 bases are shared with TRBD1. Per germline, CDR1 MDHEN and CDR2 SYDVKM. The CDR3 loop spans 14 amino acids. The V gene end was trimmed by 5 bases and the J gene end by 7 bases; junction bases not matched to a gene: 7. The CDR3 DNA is TGTGCCAGCAGTCCCGGGACAGGGGTGGGTGGCTACACCTTC. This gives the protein CASSPGTGVGGYTF.

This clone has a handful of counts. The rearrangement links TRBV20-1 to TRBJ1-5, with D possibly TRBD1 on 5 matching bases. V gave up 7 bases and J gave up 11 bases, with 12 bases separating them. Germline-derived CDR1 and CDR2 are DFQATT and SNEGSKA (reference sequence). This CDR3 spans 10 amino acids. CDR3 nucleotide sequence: TGCAGTGGGTGGGCAGGGTCCCAGCATTTT. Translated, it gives CSGWAGSQHF.

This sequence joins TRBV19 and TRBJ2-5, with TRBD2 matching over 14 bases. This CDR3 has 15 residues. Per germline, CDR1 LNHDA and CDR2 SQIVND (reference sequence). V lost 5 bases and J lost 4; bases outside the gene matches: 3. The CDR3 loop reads CASSLGLAGGETQYF. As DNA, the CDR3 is TGTGCCAGTAGTCTCGGACTAGCGGGGGGAGAGACCCAGTACTTC.

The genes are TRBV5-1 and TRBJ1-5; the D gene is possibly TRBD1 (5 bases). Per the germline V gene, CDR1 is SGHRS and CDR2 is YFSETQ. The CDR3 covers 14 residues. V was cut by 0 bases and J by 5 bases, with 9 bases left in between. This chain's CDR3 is CASSLGGVHQPQHF. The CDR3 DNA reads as TGCGCCAGCAGCTTGGGGGGGGTACATCAGCCCCAGCATTTT. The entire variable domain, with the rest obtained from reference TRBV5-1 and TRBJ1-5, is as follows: KAGVTQTPRYLIKTRGQQVTLSCSPISGHRSVSWYQQTPGQGLQFLFEYFSETQRNKGNFPGRFSGRQFSNSRSEMNVSTLELGDSALYLCASSLGGVHQPQHFGDGTRLSIL.

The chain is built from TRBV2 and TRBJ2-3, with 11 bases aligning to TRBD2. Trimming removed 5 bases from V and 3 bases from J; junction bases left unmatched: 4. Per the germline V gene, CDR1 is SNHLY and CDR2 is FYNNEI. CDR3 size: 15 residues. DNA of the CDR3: TGTGCCAGCAGTCCCGGGACTAGCGGTACAGATACGCAGTATTTT. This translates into CASSPGTSGTDTQYF.

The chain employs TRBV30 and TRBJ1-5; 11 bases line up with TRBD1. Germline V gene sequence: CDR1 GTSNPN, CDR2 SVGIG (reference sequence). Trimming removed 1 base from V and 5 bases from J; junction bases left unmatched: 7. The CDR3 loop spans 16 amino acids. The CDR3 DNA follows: TGTGCCTGGAGTGAAAGGACAGGGGGCCAGCATCAGCCCCAGCATTTT. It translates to CAWSERTGGQHQPQHF.

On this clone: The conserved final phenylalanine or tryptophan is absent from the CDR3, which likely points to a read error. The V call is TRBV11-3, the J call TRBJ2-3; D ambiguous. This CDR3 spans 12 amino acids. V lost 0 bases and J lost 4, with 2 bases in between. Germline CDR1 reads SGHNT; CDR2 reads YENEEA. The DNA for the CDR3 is TGTGCCAGCAGCTTAGAGGCAGATACGCAGTATCTT. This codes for CASSLEADTQYL.

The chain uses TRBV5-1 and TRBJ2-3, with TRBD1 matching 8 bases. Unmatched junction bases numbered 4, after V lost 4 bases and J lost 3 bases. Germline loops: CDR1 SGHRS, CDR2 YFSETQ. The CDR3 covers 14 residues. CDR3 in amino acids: CASSQRTGTDTQYF. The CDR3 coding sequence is TGCGCCAGCAGCCAAAGGACAGGGACAGATACGCAGTATTTT.

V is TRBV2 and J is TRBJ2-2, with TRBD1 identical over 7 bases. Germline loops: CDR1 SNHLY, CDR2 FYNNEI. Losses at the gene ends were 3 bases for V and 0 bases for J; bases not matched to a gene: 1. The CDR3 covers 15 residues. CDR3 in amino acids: CASSDRGTNTGELFF. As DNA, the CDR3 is TGTGCCAGCAGTGACAGGGGGACGAACACCGGGGAGCTGTTTTTT.

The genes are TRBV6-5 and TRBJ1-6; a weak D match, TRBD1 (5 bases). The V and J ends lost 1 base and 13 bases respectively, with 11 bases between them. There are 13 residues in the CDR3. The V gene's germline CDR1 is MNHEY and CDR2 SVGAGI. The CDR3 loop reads CASSYFPRVPLHF. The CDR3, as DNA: TGTGCCAGCAGTTACTTCCCCAGGGTTCCCCTCCACTTT.

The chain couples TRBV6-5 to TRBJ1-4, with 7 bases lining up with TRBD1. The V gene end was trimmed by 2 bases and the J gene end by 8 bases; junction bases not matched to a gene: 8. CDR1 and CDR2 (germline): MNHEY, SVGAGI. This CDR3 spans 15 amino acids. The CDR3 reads CASSYLKGAYEKLFF. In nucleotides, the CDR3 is TGTGCCAGCAGTTACCTCAAGGGGGCCTACGAAAAACTGTTTTTT.